Listed here are 20 T cell receptor beta chains from one sample, sequenced in a study of blood T cells in healthy people across ages. PCR was performed a second time for about 6 to 11 cycles using a sample-barcoded 5' primer and a J-beta primer mix. TCRdb re-called the 5' RACE reads through MiXCR, storing one row per CDR3 protein. The sample lists approximately 800,000 distinct CDR3 sequences, 56% occurring once. Sample: blood. The source of these receptors is a man aged 40-55 years in good health.

V usage is TRBV5-1 and J usage is TRBJ2-7; TRBD1 aligns across 7 bases. CDR1 SGHRS and CDR2 YFSETQ come from the germline V gene. Unmatched junction bases numbered 5, after V lost 2 bases and J lost 0 bases. The CDR3 runs to 15 residues. The CDR3 DNA reads TGCGCCAGCAGCTTTGAAGGGGGCTCCTCCTACGAGCAGTACTTC. Amino acids: CASSFEGGSSYEQYF. Full variable domain (missing parts from reference TRBV5-1 and TRBJ2-7): KAGVTQTPRYLIKTRGQQVTLSCSPISGHRSVSWYQQTPGQGLQFLFEYFSETQRNKGNFPGRFSGRQFSNSRSEMNVSTLELGDSALYLCASSFEGGSSYEQYFGPGTRLTVT.

This clonotype was seen only a few times. J is TRBJ2-5 and V is TRBV9; tentatively, D is TRBD2 (7 bases). From germline, CDR1 is SGDLS and CDR2 YYNGEE. Trimming pared 2 bases from V and 0 bases from J, leaving 11 bases between. This CDR3 is 15 amino acids long. This CDR3 reads CASSVGGGDQETQYF. The CDR3 DNA reads as TGTGCCAGCAGCGTTGGAGGGGGGGACCAAGAGACCCAGTACTTC.

The CDR3 protein is CAISRDPDNSPLHF. DNA of the CDR3: TGTGCCATAAGCCGGGACCCCGATAATTCACCCCTCCACTTT. The genes are TRBV10-3 and TRBJ1-6; the D gene is possibly TRBD1 (5 bases). The germline gives CDR1 ENHRY, CDR2 SYGVKD. The ends were cut back, 9 bases at V and 5 bases at J, with 14 bases in the middle. This CDR3 contains 14 residues.

The chain uses TRBV7-6 and TRBJ2-1; D is unclear. The germline CDR1 and CDR2 sequences are SGHVS and FNYEAQ. V shed 5 bases and J shed 0 bases, with 14 bases lying between them. The CDR3 contains 16 residues. The DNA for the CDR3 is TGTGCCAGCAGCCAGCCCTACAAGAGCTCCTACAATGAGCAGTTCTTC. Translated, it gives CASSQPYKSSYNEQFF.

This clonotype was counted only a few times. The chain is built from TRBV14 and TRBJ2-2, with D hard to call. Between the trimmed V and J ends, which lost 0 bases and 4 bases, there was a span of 3 bases. The CDR3 spans 13 residues. Germline loops: CDR1 SGHDN, CDR2 FVKESK. This chain's CDR3 is CASSQEFTGELFF. The CDR3 nucleotides read TGTGCCAGCAGCCAAGAGTTCACCGGGGAGCTGTTTTTT.

The chain couples TRBV7-3 to TRBJ2-3; a weak D match, TRBD2 (5 bases). This CDR3 is 15 amino acids long. CDR1 and CDR2 from the germline V gene are SGHTA and FQGTGA. With 4 bases removed from V and 3 bases from J, the gap between germline ends came to 14 bases. In nucleotides, the CDR3 is TGTGCCAGCAGCTACTTAGCGTTGTCGACAGATACGCAGTATTTT. This sequence encodes CASSYLALSTDTQYF.

This clonotype has a handful of counts. The chain recombines TRBV7-2 with TRBJ1-2; weak D call: TRBD1 (6 bases). Germline lookup yields CDR1 SGHTA and CDR2 FQGNSA. Trimming pared 7 bases from V and 5 bases from J, leaving 11 bases between. This CDR3 contains 12 residues. CDR3 in DNA: TGTGCCAGCATCGCAGGGGCATATGGCTACACCTTC. Translated, it gives CASIAGAYGYTF.

The chain joins TRBV28 to TRBJ2-1; no clear D. Germline CDR1 MDHEN, CDR2 SYDVKM. V was shortened by 7 bases and J by 8 bases, with 21 bases between the two germline ends. The CDR3 has 15 amino acids. CDR3 bases: TGTGCCAGCAAGCGTGTAGGTGCCCAAGTGGATGAGCAGTTCTTC. This sequence encodes CASKRVGAQVDEQFF.

The V and J genes are TRBV10-2 and TRBJ2-5; D possibly corresponds to TRBD1 (6 bases). The better agreement between TRBJ2-7 and the DNA end casts doubt on the J call. The CDR3 is 14 residues long. Germline CDR1 is WSHSY and CDR2 is SAAADI. DNA of the CDR3: TGCGCCAGCGGCGGACAGAAAAGTGACCACGAGCAGTACTTC. Protein product: CASGGQKSDHEQYF.

The chain has TRBV20-1 and TRBJ2-5; 8 bases are a match to TRBD2. CDR1 DFQATT and CDR2 SNEGSKA come from the germline V gene (reference sequence). The V gene end was trimmed by 6 bases and the J gene end by 11 bases; junction bases not matched to a gene: 14. The CDR3 has 13 residues. This CDR3 is CSAPRRTSNEQYF. In DNA form, the CDR3 reads TGCAGTGCCCCCCGGAGGACTAGCAATGAGCAGTACTTC.

The rearrangement joins TRBV6-1 to TRBJ1-5; D is unresolved. The ends were cut back, 1 base at V and 0 bases at J, with 10 bases in the middle. CDR1 and CDR2 from the germline V gene are MNHNS and SASEGT. The CDR3 runs to 16 residues. The CDR3 reads CASSEEIPYSNQPQHF. The DNA for the CDR3 is TGTGCCAGCAGTGAAGAAATACCGTATAGCAATCAGCCCCAGCATTTT.

The chain recombines TRBV2 with TRBJ2-4; 10 nucleotides agree with TRBD1. Per germline, CDR1 SNHLY and CDR2 FYNNEI. V lost 4 bases, J lost 13 bases, and 10 bases stayed unmatched. The CDR3 is 14 amino acids. CDR3 sequence reads: CASSGTGGIGEQYF. As DNA, the CDR3 is TGTGCCAGCAGTGGGACAGGGGGGATCGGAGAGCAGTACTTC.

On this clonotype itself: At one end, the junction sequence differs from germline, possibly due to a read error. The chain is built from TRBV20-1 and TRBJ2-1; TRBD2 matches at 7 bases. This CDR3 contains 18 residues. CDR1 and CDR2 from the germline V gene are DFQATT and SNEGSKA (reference sequence). This CDR3 reads CSTRDGAGAARSYNEQFF. The CDR3 DNA follows: TGCAGTACTAGAGATGGTGCGGGAGCCGCGAGATCCTACAATGAGCAGTTCTTC.

V and J are TRBV28 and TRBJ1-1; 7 bases fit TRBD1. Trimming at V came to 6 bases and at J to 10 bases, leaving 8 bases not matched to a gene. Germline CDR1 and CDR2: MDHEN and SYDVKM. This CDR3 contains 12 residues. CDR3 sequence (DNA): TGTGCCAGCAGCACGACAGGGTTAGGAGCTTTCTTT. Protein: CASSTTGLGAFF.

This rearrangement joins TRBV3-1 to TRBJ2-1, with D perhaps being TRBD1 or TRBD2 (5 bases each). The ends were cut back, 6 bases at V and 5 bases at J, with 17 bases in the middle. Germline values: CDR1 LGHDT, CDR2 YNNKEL (reference sequence). The CDR3 has 15 amino acids. The CDR3 DNA sequence: TGTGCCAGCAGTCCGCCGGGACGGTTAGACAATGAGCAGTTCTTC. This translates into CASSPPGRLDNEQFF.

The V call is TRBV6-6, the J call TRBJ2-2, with 7 bases aligning to TRBD2. The ends lost 6 bases at V and 2 bases at J; junction bases unmatched: 6. The CDR3 sequence is 15 residues long. Germline-derived CDR1 and CDR2 are MNHNY and SVGAGI (reference sequence). CDR3 amino acids: CASSRERDNTGELFF. In DNA form, the CDR3 reads TGTGCCAGCAGCAGGGAGCGGGACAACACCGGGGAGCTGTTTTTT.

The chain is built from TRBV15 and TRBJ2-1; D gene uncertain. V was trimmed by 0 bases and J by 2 bases, leaving 11 bases between them. The CDR3 has 16 amino acids. CDR1 is LNHNV and CDR2 is YYDKDF in the germline V gene (reference sequence). The CDR3 sequence is CATSRDLAGAYNEQFF. CDR3 DNA sequence: TGTGCCACCAGCAGAGATTTGGCAGGAGCCTACAATGAGCAGTTCTTC. Variable domain in full (rest from reference TRBV15 and TRBJ2-1): DAMVIQNPRYQVTQFGKPVTLSCSQTLNHNVMYWYQQKSSQAPKLLFHYYDKDFNNEADTPDNFQSRRPNTSFCFLDIRSPGLGDTAMYLCATSRDLAGAYNEQFFGPGTRLTVL.

The V call is TRBV9, the J call TRBJ2-1, with D maybe TRBD1 (5 bases). V dropped 5 bases and J dropped 8 bases, with 17 bases sitting between them. The CDR3 has 14 amino acids. Germline assignment: CDR1 SGDLS and CDR2 YYNGEE. The CDR3 region is CASSRGYVSHEQFF. The CDR3, as DNA: TGTGCCAGCAGTAGGGGTTATGTTAGCCATGAGCAGTTCTTC. Combining the CDR3 with reference TRBV9 and TRBJ2-1 gives the whole variable domain DSGVTQTPKHLITATGQRVTLRCSPRSGDLSVYWYQQSLDQGLQFLIQYYNGEERAKGNILERFSAQQFPDLHSELNLSSLELGDSALYFCASSRGYVSHEQFFGPGTRLTVL.

The chain joins TRBV12-3 or TRBV12-4 to TRBJ2-3, with D uncertain. V dropped 7 bases and J dropped 8 bases, with 22 bases sitting between them. The CDR3 consists of 15 residues. The CDR3 loop reads CASTPGRRRKGTQYF. Here the CDR3 DNA reads TGTGCCAGCACCCCCGGGCGCAGGCGCAAGGGTACGCAGTATTTT.

V gene TRBV2 combines with J gene TRBJ2-1, with TRBD1 identical over 9 bases. The end of the DNA fits TRBJ2-7 better, so the J call may be wrong. CDR1 and CDR2 (germline): SNHLY, FYNNEI. This CDR3 comprises 14 residues. The CDR3 coding sequence is TGTGCCAGCAGTGACCGGGACAGGGTCAATGAGCAGTACTTC. Encoded protein: CASSDRDRVNEQYF.